A selection of T cell receptor beta chains follows, all from one sample in a study of blood T cell repertoires in COVID-19. Repertoires were generated with immunoSEQ multiplex PCR, while TCRdb's copy carries only in-frame clones and drops some. The data show about 160,000 clones, 85% seen once. The specimen was peripheral blood. The source of these receptors is a human donor with acute or convalescent COVID-19. The donor label of this sample is uncertain. Each CDR3 is given with its conserved first and last residue. D genes are given only for firm matches. For some rows the clone size is stated as once, few or many, or as a class when expanded; others skip it.

D	J	V	size	DNA	CDR3
-	TRBJ1-6	TRBV2	few	TGTGCCAGCCGCGGACAGATTAATTCACCCCTCCACTTT	CASRGQINSPLHF
TRBD1	TRBJ1-1	TRBV28	-	TGTGCCAGCAGTTTATCCCTCGGGACAGGGGCCAACACTGAAGCTTTCTTT	CASSLSLGTGANTEAFF
TRBD2	TRBJ2-1	TRBV12-5	once	TGTGCTAGTGGTTTGGTCGTAGCGGGGGGGCTAAACAATGAGCAGTTCTTC	CASGLVVAGGLNNEQFF
TRBD1	TRBJ2-1	TRBV3-1/TRBV3-2	few	TGTGCCAGCAGCCATGGTGACAGGGGGAGCAATGAGCAGTTCTTC	CASSHGDRGSNEQFF
-	TRBJ1-5	TRBV5-6	-	TGTGCCAGCAGCTTTACAGGTCCCAATCAGCCCCAGCATTTT	CASSFTGPNQPQHF
TRBD2	TRBJ2-3	TRBV5-1	-	TGCGCCAGCAGCTTACGGGGGGGCCTTAGCACAGATACGCAGTATTTT	CASSLRGGLSTDTQYF
-	TRBJ1-2	TRBV30	-	TGTGCCTGCCCCGAGGGCCACTATAACTATGGCTACACCTTC	CACPEGHYNYGYTF
-	TRBJ2-7	TRBV6-5	-	TGTGCCAGCAGCCTCGGGACACCTTCCTACGAGCAGTACTTC	CASSLGTPSYEQYF
-	TRBJ2-5	TRBV7-8	once	TGTGCCAGCAGCTTTATACCCCACAGGGATGGGGGACAGACCCAGTACTTC	CASSFIPHRDGGQTQYF
-	TRBJ1-3	TRBV7-6	-	TGTGCCAGCAGCTTGTTGGATCTTTTGAACAGAGCTGGAAACACCATATATTTT	CASSLLDLLNRAGNTIYF
TRBD1	TRBJ1-4	TRBV7-8	-	TGTGCCAGCAGCTTGGGACAGGGGGTTGGGGGTGAAAAACTGTTTTTT	CASSLGQGVGGEKLFF
TRBD1	TRBJ1-5	TRBV6-5	few	TGTGCCAGCAGCCAACAGGGGGGCAATCAGCCCCAGCATTTT	CASSQQGGNQPQHF
-	TRBJ1-2	TRBV30	-	TGTGCCTGGAGTTGGGGCGACAGCTATGGCTACACCTTC	CAWSWGDSYGYTF
TRBD1	TRBJ2-1	TRBV27	-	TGTGCCAGCAGTTTAGACAGGGTCTCCTACAATGAGCAGTTCTTC	CASSLDRVSYNEQFF
-	TRBJ1-2	TRBV4-3	-	TGCGCCAGCAGCCAAGATCAGGGGTTCCGGTATGGCTACACCTTC	CASSQDQGFRYGYTF
-	TRBJ1-2	TRBV24-1	-	TGTGCCACCAGTGATGTGCCCGACGATGGAGGTCCACGATATGGCTACACCTTC	CATSDVPDDGGPRYGYTF
-	TRBJ2-5	TRBV5-4	few	TGTGCCAGCAGCCCCCCAGGCCAAGAGACCCAGTACTTC	CASSPPGQETQYF
TRBD2	TRBJ2-3	TRBV5-4	-	TGTGCCAGCAGCAGGGGCGGGGGGTCCACAGATACGCAGTATTTT	CASSRGGGSTDTQYF
TRBD1	TRBJ1-1	TRBV18	-	TGTGCCAGCTCACCTGACAGGGCTAACACTGAAGCTTTCTTT	CASSPDRANTEAFF